This is a list of T cell receptor beta chains from one sample in a study of cytomegalovirus exposure and HLA in healthy donors. TCRdb keeps only in-frame clones here, not all; method: immunoSEQ multiplex PCR. The table has some 150,000 clones, roughly 80% seen once; the top ten hold 3.1%. The specimen was PBMCs. Source of these receptors: a female donor in good health and CMV-seronegative. The CDR3 runs from the conserved cysteine through the conserved F or W. D genes are given only for firm matches. Only some rows state a clone size, as once, few, many or a class for expanded clones.

D,J,V,size,DNA,CDR3
-,TRBJ2-1,TRBV18,-,TGTGCCAGCTCAGGGGCCTCCTACAATGAGCAGTTCTTC,CASSGASYNEQFF
-,TRBJ2-7,TRBV25-1,-,TGTGCCAGCGGAACGGACACATCACCGTACGAGCAGTACTTC,CASGTDTSPYEQYF
-,TRBJ1-5,TRBV19,once,TGTGCCAGTAGTATAGTGTGGGGGACAAGGAATCAGCCCCAGCATTTT,CASSIVWGTRNQPQHF
-,TRBJ2-7,TRBV21-1,-,TGTGCCAGCAGCAAACCGGGACTAGCTGCCTACGAGCAGTACTTC,CASSKPGLAAYEQYF
TRBD2,TRBJ2-1,TRBV6-4,-,TGTGCCAGCAGTGACTCGGGGCGGCTAGCGGGAATAACCCCCTACAATGAGCAGTTCTTC,CASSDSGRLAGITPYNEQFF
-,TRBJ1-4,TRBV19,-,TGTGCCACCGGGGAACGGGGTATAAGCGAAAAACTGTTTTTT,CATGERGISEKLFF
TRBD2,TRBJ2-3,TRBV27,-,TGTGCCAGCAGTTGGGACGCAGGCGGGGGAGATACGCAGTATTTT,CASSWDAGGGDTQYF
TRBD1,TRBJ1-2,TRBV2,-,TGTGCCAGCAGTCCGGGACAGGGAGCTAACTATGGCTACACCTTC,CASSPGQGANYGYTF
TRBD1,TRBJ1-6,TRBV18,-,TGTGCCAGCTCACGGGACAGGGCAAGCTATAATTCACCCCTCCACTTT,CASSRDRASYNSPLHF
-,TRBJ1-1,TRBV18,-,TGTGCCAGCTCACCACTTGCCCGGGATCTTATGAACACTGAAGCTTTCTTT,CASSPLARDLMNTEAFF
-,TRBJ2-3,TRBV11-1,-,TGTGCCAGCTCGACCGGGGGAGACGCTAGCACAGATACGCAGTATTTT,CASSTGGDASTDTQYF
-,TRBJ1-3,TRBV7-2,-,TGTGCCAGCAGCTGGGCAGGGGAAAACACCATATATTTT,CASSWAGENTIYF
TRBD1,TRBJ2-7,TRBV14,-,TGTGCCAGCAGCCAAGGAACAGGGGGCCTTAGCTCCTACGAGCAGTACTTC,CASSQGTGGLSSYEQYF
TRBD1,TRBJ2-2,TRBV7-3,-,TGTGCCAGCAGCTACTCAGGGGGCGCCGGGGAGCTGTTTTTT,CASSYSGGAGELFF
TRBD2,TRBJ2-3,TRBV7-9,-,TGTGCCAGCAGCCCAACCCGCGGGGGGGGTCCAGATACGCAGTATTTT,CASSPTRGGGPDTQYF
TRBD1,TRBJ1-1,TRBV18,once,TGTGCCAGCTCACCCCCACCTGAGAGGGGGCGTCGGACTGAAGCTTTCTTT,CASSPPPERGRRTEAFF
-,TRBJ2-5,TRBV30,-,TGTGCCTGGAGTGTAATGGCGGAAGAGACCCAGTACTTC,CAWSVMAEETQYF
-,TRBJ1-5,TRBV21-1,once,TGTGCCAGCAGCAAAGGGAGACAGGGTAAGGTTCAGCCCCAGCATTTT,CASSKGRQGKVQPQHF
TRBD1,TRBJ1-2,TRBV19,-,TGTGCCAGTAGTATATGGGACAGGGGTGGCTATGGCTACACCTTC,CASSIWDRGGYGYTF
-,TRBJ2-7,TRBV4-1,once,TGCGCCAGCAGCCAAGATCCAGGCCGAGCCTACGAGCAGTACTTC,CASSQDPGRAYEQYF
TRBD2,TRBJ2-1,TRBV19,-,TGTGCCAGTAGAGAGCGGGGGGGCCGCAATGAGCAGTTCTTC,CASRERGGRNEQFF
-,TRBJ1-1,TRBV19,-,TGTGCCAGTAGTATTCACATCATGAACACTGAAGCTTTCTTT,CASSIHIMNTEAFF
-,TRBJ2-7,TRBV2,-,TGTGCCAGCAGACCACAGGCGGCGCACGAGCAGTACTTC,CASRPQAAHEQYF
TRBD2,TRBJ2-3,TRBV5-1,once,TGCGCCAGCAGCCCAGTGCGGCGGGAGATAGCCACAGATACGCAGTATTTT,CASSPVRREIATDTQYF
-,TRBJ2-6,TRBV28,-,TGTGCCAGCAGTACCAGGGGACCCGGGGCCAACGTCCTGACTTTC,CASSTRGPGANVLTF
TRBD1,TRBJ2-7,TRBV6-5,-,TGTGCCAGCAACCGGGACAGGGGGACCTACGAGCAGTACTTC,CASNRDRGTYEQYF
TRBD2,TRBJ2-3,TRBV7-8,-,TGTGCCAGCAGCTTGGGCCTAGCGGGGGCCTACACAGATACGCAGTATTTT,CASSLGLAGAYTDTQYF